A selection of T cell receptor beta chains follows, all from one sample in a study of blood T cells in healthy people across ages. TCRdb processed the 5' RACE reads anew with MiXCR; each CDR3 protein has one entry. The repertoire holds 1.5 million to 1.9 million distinct CDR3 sequences, approximately 39% seen once, with about 4% in the top ten. The sequenced sample consisted of blood. The receptor source for this set is a woman aged 18-35 years in good health. The conserved cysteine and the conserved F or W are not part of the CDR3 here. The D gene is left open where the match is weak.

TRBV6-6 TRBD1 ASSPRRQGRYNEQF
TRBV24-1 . ATSDPGILGWNEQF
TRBV7-9 . ASSLEVAYSPFH
TRBV12-3/TRBV12-4 TRBD2 ASSPDRTSRSYNEQY
TRBV24-1 . ATSDLNGTPSDEQF
TRBV29-1 . SVRGGGYT
TRBV29-1 . SVSGRAYTEAF
TRBV6-5 TRBD2 ASSYLTSGPTYEQY
TRBV13 . ASSLSRGIAYEQY
TRBV5-1 . ASSFWSGWDTEAF
TRBV5-6 . ASSLTQGGYNEQF
TRBV29-1 . SVFGGLSSYNEQF
TRBV5-1 TRBD1 ASSLGRTGGFSSLH
TRBV29-1 . SVEKGTGELF
TRBV12-3/TRBV12-4 . ASSQGRSFNEQY
TRBV20-1 TRBD1 SGWTGLRNYGYT
TRBV20-1 . SARAISGSHNEQF